This TCR beta chain was captured by sequencing in a study of blood T cells in healthy people across ages. Broader study findings: Naive T cell percentage showed a strong correlation with the diversity of TCR beta.

This CDR3 has 12 amino acids. From germline, CDR1 is MGHRA and CDR2 YSYEKL. This clonotype was observed a single time. Its antigen is unidentified. At one end the junction does not follow the germline gene, possibly because of a read error. A sample-barcoded 5' primer and a J-beta primer mix were used in a second PCR of about 7 to 12 cycles. TCRdb independently ran MiXCR on the 5' RACE reads; one entry per CDR3 protein. The sample shows over a million distinct CDR3 sequences, less than 45% of them seen only once. The TCR sequence derives from a young woman in good health. The sequencing input was blood. The gene calls are TRBV4-1 and TRBJ1-6; the D gene is possibly TRBD1 (5 bases). In DNA, the CDR3 is TGCGCCAGCAGCCAACTAGGGGCACCCCCCCACTTT. The encoded protein is CASSQLGAPPHF.